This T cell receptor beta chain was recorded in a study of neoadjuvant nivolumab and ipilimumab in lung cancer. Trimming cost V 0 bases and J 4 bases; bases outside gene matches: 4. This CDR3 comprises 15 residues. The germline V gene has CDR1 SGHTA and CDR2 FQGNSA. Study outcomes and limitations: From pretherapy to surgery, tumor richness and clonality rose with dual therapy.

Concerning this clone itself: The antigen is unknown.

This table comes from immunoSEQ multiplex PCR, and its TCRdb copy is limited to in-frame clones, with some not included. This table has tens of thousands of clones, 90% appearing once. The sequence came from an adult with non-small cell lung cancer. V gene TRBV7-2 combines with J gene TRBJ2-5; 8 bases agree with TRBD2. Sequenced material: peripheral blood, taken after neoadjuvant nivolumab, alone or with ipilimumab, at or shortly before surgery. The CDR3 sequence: CASSLAPGGPETQYF. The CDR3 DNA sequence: TGTGCCAGCAGCTTAGCCCCGGGGGGGCCAGAGACCCAGTACTTC.